This paragraph reports one T cell receptor (beta chain). The data derive from a study of control samples from healthy donors and cancer patients. Trimming removed 2 bases at V and 5 bases at J, with 22 bases between. The length of the CDR3 is 18 residues. CDR1 is LNHNV, CDR2 YYDKDF, per germline (reference sequence). Method: immunoSEQ multiplex PCR; TCRdb's copy keeps in-frame clones and lacks some. Of over 150,000 clones in the sample, 85% to 95% were seen once. The clonotype originates from a woman in her late teens or twenties in good health. The sequenced sample consisted of blood. The genes are TRBV15 and TRBJ2-1, with D perhaps assigned TRBD1 or TRBD2 (5 bases each). CDR3 sequence: CATSRSRYSGTLDNEQFF. CDR3 sequence (DNA): TGTGCCACCAGCAGATCCCGATACTCCGGGACCCTAGACAATGAGCAGTTCTTC.